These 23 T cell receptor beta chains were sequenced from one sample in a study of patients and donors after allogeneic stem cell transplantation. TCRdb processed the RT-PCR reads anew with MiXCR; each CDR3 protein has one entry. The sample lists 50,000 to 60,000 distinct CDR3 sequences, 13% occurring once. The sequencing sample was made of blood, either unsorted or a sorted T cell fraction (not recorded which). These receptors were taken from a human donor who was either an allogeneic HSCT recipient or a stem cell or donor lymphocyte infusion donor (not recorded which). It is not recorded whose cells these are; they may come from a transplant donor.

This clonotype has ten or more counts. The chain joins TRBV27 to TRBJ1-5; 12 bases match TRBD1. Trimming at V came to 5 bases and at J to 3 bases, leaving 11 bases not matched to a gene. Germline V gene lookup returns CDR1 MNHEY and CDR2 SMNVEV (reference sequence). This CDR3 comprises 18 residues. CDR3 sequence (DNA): TGTGCCAGCAGTCCAAACACCGGGACAGGGGGCAACAATCAGCCCCAGCATTTT. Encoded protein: CASSPNTGTGGNNQPQHF.

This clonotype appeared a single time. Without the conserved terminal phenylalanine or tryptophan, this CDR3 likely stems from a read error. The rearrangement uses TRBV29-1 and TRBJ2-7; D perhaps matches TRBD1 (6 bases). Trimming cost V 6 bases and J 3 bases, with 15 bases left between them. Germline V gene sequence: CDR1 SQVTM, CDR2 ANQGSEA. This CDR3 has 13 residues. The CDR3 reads CSVPPQGSYEQYY. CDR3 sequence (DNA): TGCAGCGTCCCTCCGCAGGGGAGCTACGAGCAGTACTAC.

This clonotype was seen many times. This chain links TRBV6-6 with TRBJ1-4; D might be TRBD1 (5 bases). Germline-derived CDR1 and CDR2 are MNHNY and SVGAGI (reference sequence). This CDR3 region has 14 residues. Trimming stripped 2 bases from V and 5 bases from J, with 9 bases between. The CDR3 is CASSYGGSNEKLFF. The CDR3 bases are TGTGCCAGCAGTTACGGGGGAAGCAATGAAAAACTGTTTTTT.

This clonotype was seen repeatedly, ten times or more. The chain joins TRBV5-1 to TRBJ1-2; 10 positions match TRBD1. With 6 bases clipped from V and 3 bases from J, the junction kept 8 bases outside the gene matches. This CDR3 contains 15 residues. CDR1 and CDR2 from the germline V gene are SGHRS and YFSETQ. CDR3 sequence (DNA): TGCGCCAGCACCCTGACAGGGGGCTACTACTATGGCTACACCTTC. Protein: CASTLTGGYYYGYTF.

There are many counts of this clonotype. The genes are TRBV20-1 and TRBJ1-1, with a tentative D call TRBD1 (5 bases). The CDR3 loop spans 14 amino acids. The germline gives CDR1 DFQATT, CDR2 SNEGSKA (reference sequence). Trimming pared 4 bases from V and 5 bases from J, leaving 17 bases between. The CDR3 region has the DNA TGCAGTGCTACCCTCGGGACGGAACAGACTGAAGCTTTCTTT. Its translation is CSATLGTEQTEAFF.

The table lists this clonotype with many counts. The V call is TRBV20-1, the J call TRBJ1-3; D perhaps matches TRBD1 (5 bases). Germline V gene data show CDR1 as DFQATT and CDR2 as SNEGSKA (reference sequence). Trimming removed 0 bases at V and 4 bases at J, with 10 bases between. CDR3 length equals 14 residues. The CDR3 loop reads CSARDRGGGNTIYF. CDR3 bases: TGCAGTGCTAGAGATAGGGGCGGAGGAAACACCATATATTTT.

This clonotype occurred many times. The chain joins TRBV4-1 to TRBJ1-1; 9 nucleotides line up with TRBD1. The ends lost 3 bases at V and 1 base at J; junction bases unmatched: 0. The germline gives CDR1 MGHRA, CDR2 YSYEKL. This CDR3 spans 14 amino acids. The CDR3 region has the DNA TGCGCCAGCAGCCAGGGACAGGGGAACACTGAAGCTTTCTTT. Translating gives CASSQGQGNTEAFF.

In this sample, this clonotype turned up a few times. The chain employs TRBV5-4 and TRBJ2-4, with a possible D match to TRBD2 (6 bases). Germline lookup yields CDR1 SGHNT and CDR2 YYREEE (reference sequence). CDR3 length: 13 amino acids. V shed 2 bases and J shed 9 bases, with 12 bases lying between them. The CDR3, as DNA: TGTGCCAGCAGCTTACGGGGGAACGGCATTCAGTACTTC. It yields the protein CASSLRGNGIQYF.

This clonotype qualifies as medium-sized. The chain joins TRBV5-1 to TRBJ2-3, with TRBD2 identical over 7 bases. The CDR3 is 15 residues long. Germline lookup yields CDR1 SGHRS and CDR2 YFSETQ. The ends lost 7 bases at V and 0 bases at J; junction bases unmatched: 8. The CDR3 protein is CASGTSGVSTDTQYF. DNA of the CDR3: TGCGCCAGCGGAACCAGCGGGGTTAGCACAGATACGCAGTATTTT.

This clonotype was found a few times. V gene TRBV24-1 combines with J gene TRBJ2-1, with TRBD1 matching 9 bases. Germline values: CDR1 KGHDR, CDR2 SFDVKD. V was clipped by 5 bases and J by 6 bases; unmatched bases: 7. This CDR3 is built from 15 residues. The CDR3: CATSVPRQGGNEQFF. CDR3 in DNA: TGTGCCACCAGTGTCCCTAGACAGGGGGGCAATGAGCAGTTCTTC.

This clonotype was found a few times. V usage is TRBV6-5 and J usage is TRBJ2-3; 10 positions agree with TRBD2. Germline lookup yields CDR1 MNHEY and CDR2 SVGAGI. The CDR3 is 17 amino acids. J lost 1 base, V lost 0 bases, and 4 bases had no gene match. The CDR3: CASSYSYGLAGTDTQYF. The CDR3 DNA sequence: TGTGCCAGCAGTTACTCTTACGGACTAGCGGGCACAGATACGCAGTATTTT.

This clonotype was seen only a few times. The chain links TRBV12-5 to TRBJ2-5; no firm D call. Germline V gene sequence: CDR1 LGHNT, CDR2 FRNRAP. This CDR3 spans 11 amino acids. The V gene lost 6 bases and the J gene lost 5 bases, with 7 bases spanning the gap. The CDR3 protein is CASGLGETQYF. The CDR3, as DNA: TGTGCTAGTGGCCTGGGGGAGACCCAGTACTTC.

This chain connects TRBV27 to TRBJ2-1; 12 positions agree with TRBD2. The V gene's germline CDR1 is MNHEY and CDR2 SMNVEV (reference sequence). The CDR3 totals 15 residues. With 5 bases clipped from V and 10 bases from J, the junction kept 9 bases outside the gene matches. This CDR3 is CASSLASGRAKEQFF. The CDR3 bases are TGTGCCAGCAGTCTAGCTAGCGGGAGGGCCAAGGAGCAGTTCTTC.

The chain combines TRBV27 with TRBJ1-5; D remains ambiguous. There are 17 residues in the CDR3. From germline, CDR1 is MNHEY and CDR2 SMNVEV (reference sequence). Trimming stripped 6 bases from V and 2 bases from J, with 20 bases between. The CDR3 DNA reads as TGTGCCAGCAGCCTTAAAGGGAGGGTTGTAGGCAATCAGCCCCAGCATTTT. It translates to CASSLKGRVVGNQPQHF.

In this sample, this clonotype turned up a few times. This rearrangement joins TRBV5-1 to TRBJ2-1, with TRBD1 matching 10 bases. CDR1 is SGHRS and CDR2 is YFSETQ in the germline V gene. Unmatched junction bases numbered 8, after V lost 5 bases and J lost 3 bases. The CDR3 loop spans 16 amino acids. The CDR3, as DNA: TGCGCCAGCAGATCCCTCGACAGGGGGCTCTACAATGAGCAGTTCTTC. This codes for CASRSLDRGLYNEQFF.

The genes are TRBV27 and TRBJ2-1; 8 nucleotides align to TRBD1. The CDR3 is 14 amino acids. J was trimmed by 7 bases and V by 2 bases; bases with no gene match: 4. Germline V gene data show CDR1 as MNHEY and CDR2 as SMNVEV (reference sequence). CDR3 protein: CASSLQGAGNEQFF. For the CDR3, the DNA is TGTGCCAGCAGTTTACAGGGGGCAGGAAATGAGCAGTTCTTC.

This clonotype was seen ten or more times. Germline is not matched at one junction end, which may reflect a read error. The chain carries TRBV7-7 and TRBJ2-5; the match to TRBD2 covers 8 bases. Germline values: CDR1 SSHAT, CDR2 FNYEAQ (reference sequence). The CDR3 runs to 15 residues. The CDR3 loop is CASSESGSSLKTQYF. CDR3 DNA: TGTGCTAGCAGCGAAAGCGGGAGTAGTTTAAAGACCCAGTACTTC.

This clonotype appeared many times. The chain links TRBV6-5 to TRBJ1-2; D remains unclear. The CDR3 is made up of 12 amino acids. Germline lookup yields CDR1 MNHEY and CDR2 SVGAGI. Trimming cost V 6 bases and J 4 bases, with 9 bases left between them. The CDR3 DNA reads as TGTGCCAGCAGCCCAGGTGGCTATGGCTACACCTTC. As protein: CASSPGGYGYTF.

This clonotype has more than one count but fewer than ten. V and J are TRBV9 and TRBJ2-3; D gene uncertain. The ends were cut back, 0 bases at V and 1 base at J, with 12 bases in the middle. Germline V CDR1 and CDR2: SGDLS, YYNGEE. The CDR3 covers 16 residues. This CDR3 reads CASSVDWGPGTDTQYF. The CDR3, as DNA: TGTGCCAGCAGCGTAGATTGGGGTCCCGGCACAGATACGCAGTATTTT.

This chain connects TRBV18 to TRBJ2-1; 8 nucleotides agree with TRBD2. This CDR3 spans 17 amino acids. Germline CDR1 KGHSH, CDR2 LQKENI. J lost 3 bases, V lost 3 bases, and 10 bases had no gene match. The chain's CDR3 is CASSPSLAGSLYNEQFF. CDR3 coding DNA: TGTGCCAGCTCACCTTCCTTAGCGGGATCCCTCTACAATGAGCAGTTCTTC.

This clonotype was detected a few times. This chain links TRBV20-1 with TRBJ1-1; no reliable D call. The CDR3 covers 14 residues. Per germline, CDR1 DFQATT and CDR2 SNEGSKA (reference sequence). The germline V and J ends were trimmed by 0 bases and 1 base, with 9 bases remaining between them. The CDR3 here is CSARDHQANTEAFF. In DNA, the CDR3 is TGCAGTGCTAGAGATCATCAGGCGAACACTGAAGCTTTCTTT.

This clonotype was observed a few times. CDR3 sequence: CSARVIFGSGGSTYNEQFF. CDR3 bases: TGCAGTGCTAGAGTGATCTTTGGTTCGGGCGGGAGCACCTACAATGAGCAGTTCTTC. The rearrangement uses TRBV20-1 and TRBJ2-1; 7 bases align to TRBD2. V trimming: 1 base; J trimming: 2 bases; junction bases outside the gene matches: 17. The germline gives CDR1 DFQATT, CDR2 SNEGSKA (reference sequence). The CDR3 has 19 amino acids.

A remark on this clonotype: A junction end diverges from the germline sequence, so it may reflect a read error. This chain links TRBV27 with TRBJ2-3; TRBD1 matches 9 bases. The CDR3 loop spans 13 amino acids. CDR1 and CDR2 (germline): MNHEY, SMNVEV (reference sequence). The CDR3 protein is CASSLGSGTGMNF. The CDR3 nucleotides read TGTGCCAGCAGTTTAGGGTCGGGGACAGGGATGAATTTT.